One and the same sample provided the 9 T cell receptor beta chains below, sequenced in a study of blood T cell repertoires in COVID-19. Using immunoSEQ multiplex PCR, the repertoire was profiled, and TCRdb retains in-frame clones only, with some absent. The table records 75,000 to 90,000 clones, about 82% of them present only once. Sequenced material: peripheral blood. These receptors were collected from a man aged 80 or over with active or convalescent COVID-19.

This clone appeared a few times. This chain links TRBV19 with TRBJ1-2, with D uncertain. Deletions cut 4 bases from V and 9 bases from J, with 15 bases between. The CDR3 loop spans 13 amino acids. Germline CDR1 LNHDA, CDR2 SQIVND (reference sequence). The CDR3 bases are TGTGCCAGTAGTACGCGGGCATTCGGTCGCTACACCTTC. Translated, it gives CASSTRAFGRYTF. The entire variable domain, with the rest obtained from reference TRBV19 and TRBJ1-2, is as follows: DGGITQSPKYLFRKEGQNVTLSCEQNLNHDAMYWYRQDPGQGLRLIYYSQIVNDFQKGDIAEGYSVSREKKESFPLTVTSAQKNPTAFYLCASSTRAFGRYTFGSGTRLTVV.

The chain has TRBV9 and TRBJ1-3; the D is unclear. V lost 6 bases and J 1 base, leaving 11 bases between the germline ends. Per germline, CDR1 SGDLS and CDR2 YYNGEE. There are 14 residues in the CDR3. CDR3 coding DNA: TGTGCCAGCACCCCCAGCGCTTCTGGAAACACCATATATTTT. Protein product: CASTPSASGNTIYF. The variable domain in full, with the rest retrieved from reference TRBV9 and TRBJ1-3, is DSGVTQTPKHLITATGQRVTLRCSPRSGDLSVYWYQQSLDQGLQFLIQYYNGEERAKGNILERFSAQQFPDLHSELNLSSLELGDSALYFCASTPSASGNTIYFGEGSWLTVV.

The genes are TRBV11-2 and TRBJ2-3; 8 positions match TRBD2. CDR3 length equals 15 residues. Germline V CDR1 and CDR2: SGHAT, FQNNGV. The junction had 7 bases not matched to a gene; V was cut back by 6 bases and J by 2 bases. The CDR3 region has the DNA TGTGCCAGCAGACCGGGGGGGATTCACACAGATACGCAGTATTTT. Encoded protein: CASRPGGIHTDTQYF.

The CDR3 reads CASSPADGTGGFGYTF. CDR3 sequence (DNA): TGTGCCAGCTCACCCGCAGACGGGACAGGGGGCTTTGGCTACACCTTC. This chain joins TRBV18 and TRBJ1-2; 12 positions match TRBD1. V shed 3 bases and J 7 bases; nucleotides not matched to a gene: 9. The CDR3 totals 16 residues. The germline V gene has CDR1 KGHSH and CDR2 LQKENI.

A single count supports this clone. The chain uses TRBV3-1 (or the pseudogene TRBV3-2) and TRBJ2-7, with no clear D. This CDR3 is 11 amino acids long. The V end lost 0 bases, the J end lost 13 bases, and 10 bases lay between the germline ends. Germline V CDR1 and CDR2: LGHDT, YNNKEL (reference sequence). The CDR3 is CASSQDFPLYV. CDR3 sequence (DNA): TGTGCCAGCAGCCAAGATTTTCCTCTTTACGTC.

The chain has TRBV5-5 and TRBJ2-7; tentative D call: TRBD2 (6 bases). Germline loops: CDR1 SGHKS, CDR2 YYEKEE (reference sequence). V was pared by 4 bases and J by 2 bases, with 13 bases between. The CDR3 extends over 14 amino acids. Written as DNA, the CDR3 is TGTGCCAGCAGCCAGGGACTCCATACCTACGAGCAGTACGTC. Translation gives CASSQGLHTYEQYV.

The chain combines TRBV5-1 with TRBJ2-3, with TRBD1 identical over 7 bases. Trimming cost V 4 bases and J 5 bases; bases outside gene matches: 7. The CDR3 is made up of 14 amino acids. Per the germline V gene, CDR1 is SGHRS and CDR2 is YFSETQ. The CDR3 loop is CASSQRQGLDTQYF. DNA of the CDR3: TGCGCCAGCAGCCAACGACAGGGTCTAGATACGCAGTATTTT.

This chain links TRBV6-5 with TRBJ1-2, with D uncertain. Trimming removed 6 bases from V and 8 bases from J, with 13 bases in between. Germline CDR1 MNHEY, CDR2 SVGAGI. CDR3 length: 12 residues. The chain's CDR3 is CASRGHYGGYTF. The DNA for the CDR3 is TGTGCCAGCAGGGGCCATTACGGCGGCTACACCTTC.

This chain's CDR3 is CASTNRARGRGPYEQYV. Here the CDR3 DNA reads TGCGCCAGCACCAACCGGGCCAGGGGCAGGGGTCCCTACGAGCAGTACGTC. The J gene is TRBJ2-7, the V gene TRBV5-1; tentative D call: TRBD1 (6 bases). CDR1 is SGHRS, CDR2 YFSETQ, per germline. CDR3 length: 17 amino acids. V gave up 6 bases and J gave up 2 bases, with 24 bases separating them.